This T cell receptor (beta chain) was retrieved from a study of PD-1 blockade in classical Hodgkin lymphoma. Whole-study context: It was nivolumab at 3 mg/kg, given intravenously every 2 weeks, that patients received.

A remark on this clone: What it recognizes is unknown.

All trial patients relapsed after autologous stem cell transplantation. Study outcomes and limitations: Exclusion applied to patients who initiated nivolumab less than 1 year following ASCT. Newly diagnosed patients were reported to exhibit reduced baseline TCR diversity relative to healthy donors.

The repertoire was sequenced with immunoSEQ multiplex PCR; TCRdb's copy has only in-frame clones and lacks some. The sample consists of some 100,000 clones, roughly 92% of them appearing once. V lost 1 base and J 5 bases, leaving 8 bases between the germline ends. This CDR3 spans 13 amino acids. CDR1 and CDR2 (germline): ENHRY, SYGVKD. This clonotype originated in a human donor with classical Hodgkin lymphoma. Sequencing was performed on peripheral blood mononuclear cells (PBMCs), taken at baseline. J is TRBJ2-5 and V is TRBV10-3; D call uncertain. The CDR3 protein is CAISELYLETQYF. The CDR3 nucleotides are TGTGCCATCAGTGAGTTGTACTTGGAGACCCAGTACTTC.